This TCR beta chain originates from a study of PD-1 blockade in classical Hodgkin lymphoma. Produced via immunoSEQ multiplex PCR; TCRdb's table is partial and in-frame only. Found here are roughly 41,000 clones, around 90% of them singletons; the top ten hold approximately 8.1%. For this clone: Its antigen is as yet unknown.

Study results and caveats: Reports described newly diagnosed patients as having lower baseline TCR diversity than healthy donors. TCR diversity in CD4+, not CD8+, cells rose significantly by C4D1. Exclusion applied to patients who initiated nivolumab less than 1 year following ASCT.

All the patients suffered relapse after autologous stem cell transplantation, and brentuximab vedotin exposure differed. This sequence was found in a human donor with classical Hodgkin lymphoma. The sample here was peripheral blood mononuclear cells (PBMCs), taken before the second cycle of nivolumab.

Here the CDR3 reads CASSLGTGIFYEQYF. CDR3 in DNA: TGTGCCAGCAGCTTGGGGACAGGGATTTTCTACGAGCAGTACTTC. J is TRBJ2-7 and V is TRBV11-2, with TRBD1 identical over 9 bases. This CDR3 is built from 15 residues. The J segment lost 3 bases and the V segment lost 3 bases, leaving 6 bases of the junction unmatched. CDR1 is SGHAT and CDR2 is FQNNGV in the germline V gene.